Listed below are T cell receptor beta chains from one sample, sequenced in a study of shared T cell receptors in the human thymus. Method: immunoSEQ multiplex PCR; TCRdb's copy keeps in-frame clones and lacks some. The sample lists about 660,000 clones, approximately 87% occurring once. This sample was also put to use in a study of human thymus T cells.

Material for sequencing was thymocytes. These receptors all stem from a boy under three years old with a congenital heart defect. Both conserved end residues are part of each CDR3. Fields, in order: V gene, D gene, J gene, clone size, CDR3 DNA, CDR3 protein. A D gene is named only where the DNA matches it firmly. Clone size is not always given. Where it is, it says once, few, many or a class for expanded clones.

TRBV5-5	TRBD1	TRBJ1-2	-	TGTGCCAGCAGCCCCGGACAGGTGGTGACGGAACGGGGTGGCTACACCTTC	CASSPGQVVTERGGYTF
TRBV7-9	TRBD1	TRBJ2-5	-	TGTGCCAGCAGCGTACGGGACAGGGGGCCAGTGACCCAGTACTTC	CASSVRDRGPVTQYF
TRBV19	TRBD2	TRBJ2-3	-	TGTGCCAGTAGTAGCCGGGGACTAGCGGGAGGGGCAGATACGCAGTATTTT	CASSSRGLAGGADTQYF
TRBV7-2	TRBD1	TRBJ2-7	-	TGTGCCAGCAGCTTCCCCATTCAGGGGGAACTTGACGAGCAGTACTTC	CASSFPIQGELDEQYF
TRBV5-1	TRBD1	TRBJ2-5	-	TGCGCCAGCAGCTTAAGGGGACAGGGGTTCCCGGGGGAGACCCAGTACTTC	CASSLRGQGFPGETQYF
TRBV6-5	-	TRBJ2-7	once	TGTGCCAGCAGTTCCCTGGGCAGGGAGGCCCACGAGCAGTACTTC	CASSSLGREAHEQYF
TRBV28	TRBD2	TRBJ2-3	few	TGTGCCAGCAGTTTGAAGGCTAGCGGTCTTACGTTCCACACAGATACGCAGTATTTT	CASSLKASGLTFHTDTQYF
TRBV5-5	-	TRBJ1-5	-	TGTGCCAGCAGCTTGGATCGTTATAGCAATCAGCCCCAGCATTTT	CASSLDRYSNQPQHF
TRBV4-3	-	TRBJ2-5	-	TGCGCCAGCAGCCGCCTTTGGGGGGGCCGGGGTCCCCAAGAGACCCAGTACTTC	CASSRLWGGRGPQETQYF
TRBV12-5	TRBD1	TRBJ2-4	few	TGTGCTAGTGGATTATTCAGGACAGGGGAAGCCAAAAACATTCAGTACTTC	CASGLFRTGEAKNIQYF
TRBV20-1	-	TRBJ1-2	-	TGCAGCTACCCCCCCCCAGGCGGCTACACCTTC	CSYPPPGGYTF
TRBV19	TRBD1	TRBJ1-2	-	TGTGCCAGTAGTATCCAGGGGGCTAACTATGGCTACACCTTC	CASSIQGANYGYTF
TRBV6-6	-	TRBJ2-7	-	TGTGCCAGCAGTTACTCGGAGCAGGGCTGCTACGAGCAGTACTTC	CASSYSEQGCYEQYF
TRBV5-6	TRBD1	TRBJ2-2	-	TGTGCCAGCAGCCTGGACAGGGGAACCGGGGAGCTGTTTTTT	CASSLDRGTGELFF
TRBV6-1	-	TRBJ1-2	few	TGTGCCAGCAGGTACAGGTTGAACTACACCTTC	CASRYRLNYTF
TRBV5-1	-	TRBJ2-1	-	TGCGCCAGCAGCGAGGCTAGTGAGCAGTTCTTC	CASSEASEQFF
TRBV4-2	TRBD1	TRBJ1-2	-	TGTGCCAGCAGCCAAGTTAAGGGCGTGGACGACAGGGGAGTACGGGGCTACACCTTC	CASSQVKGVDDRGVRGYTF
TRBV6-4	-	TRBJ2-1	-	TGTGCCAGCAGTGCCGGGAGAGGGACTTCCTACAATGAGCAGTTCTTC	CASSAGRGTSYNEQFF
TRBV5-1	TRBD1	TRBJ1-1	-	TGCGCCAGCAGCTTGGTAGGACAGGGAGGCACTGAAGCTTTCTTT	CASSLVGQGGTEAFF
TRBV27	-	TRBJ2-3	-	TGTGCCAGCAGCTCGATTCTAGGGGTCGCTAGCACAGATACGCAGTATTTT	CASSSILGVASTDTQYF
TRBV7-8	-	TRBJ2-5	once	TGTGCCAGCAGCCGAGGTGGGGCGCAAGAGACCCAGTACTTC	CASSRGGAQETQYF
TRBV7-9	TRBD1	TRBJ1-2	-	TGTGCCAGCAGCCATGGGGGACAGGGGGCAGAAGGCTACACCTTC	CASSHGGQGAEGYTF
TRBV27	-	TRBJ1-1	once	TGTGCCAGCAGTTGTTTCGGGGGTACTGAAGCTTTCTTT	CASSCFGGTEAFF
TRBV19	TRBD2	TRBJ2-1	once	TGTGCCGGCATAGCGGGAGGACCATACAATGAGCAGTTCTTC	CAGIAGGPYNEQFF
TRBV9	TRBD1	TRBJ1-1	-	TGTGCCAGCAGCGTCGGACAGGGGGCCAACACTGAAGCTTTCTTT	CASSVGQGANTEAFF
TRBV15	-	TRBJ2-7	once	TGTGCCACCAGCAGATTTTCGACACAGGGTAGGGGGACCGGTGAGCAGTACTTC	CATSRFSTQGRGTGEQYF
TRBV29-1	TRBD1	TRBJ2-7	-	TGCAGCGTTGGGGACAGATCTTACGAGCAGTACTTC	CSVGDRSYEQYF
TRBV9	-	TRBJ2-6	once	TGTGCCAGCAGCTCCTCCTCTGGGGCCAACGTCCTGACTTTC	CASSSSSGANVLTF
TRBV9	-	TRBJ1-3	-	TGTGCCAGCAGTCGAGGGGGCTCTGGAAACACCATATATTTT	CASSRGGSGNTIYF
TRBV28	TRBD1	TRBJ1-4	once	TGTGCCAGCAACCCGGGACAGGGGAATGAAAAACTGTTTTTT	CASNPGQGNEKLFF
TRBV4-3	TRBD2	TRBJ2-5	-	TGCGCCAGCAGCCAAGATAGGACTAGCGGGGGCCGTGGGACCCAGTACTTC	CASSQDRTSGGRGTQYF
TRBV30	TRBD2	TRBJ2-7	-	TGTGCCTGGAGTGTACTAGCGGGATTCCCCTACGAGCAGTACTTC	CAWSVLAGFPYEQYF
TRBV7-8	TRBD1	TRBJ2-7	-	TGTGCCAGCAGCTTAGCGCTATTGACAGGGGGCACCCCCGAGCAGTACTTC	CASSLALLTGGTPEQYF
TRBV27	TRBD2	TRBJ2-1	-	TGTGCCAGCAGTTTACGGCGGGGGTCCCTCGGAGCGGGAGGGAATGAGCAGTTCTTC	CASSLRRGSLGAGGNEQFF
TRBV28	TRBD2	TRBJ2-3	-	TGTGCCAGCAGTTCCCAAGCGGGAGCCCGCACAGATACGCAGTATTTT	CASSSQAGARTDTQYF
TRBV29-1	-	TRBJ1-1	-	TGCAGCGTTGCCCTTGGGCAGGGTATGATGGACAACACTGAAGCTTTCTTT	CSVALGQGMMDNTEAFF
TRBV21-1	-	TRBJ1-3	-	TGTGCCAGCAGCAAACGGCCAGGGGCCTCCCGTCTGGGAAACACCATATATTTT	CASSKRPGASRLGNTIYF
TRBV28	-	TRBJ2-7	few	TGTGCCAGCCTTCCTAATGGGGGGTCCTACGAGCAGTACTTC	CASLPNGGSYEQYF
TRBV15	TRBD1	TRBJ2-7	-	TGTGCCACCAGCAGAGTGGTCTGGGACAGAGACTACGAGCAGTACTTC	CATSRVVWDRDYEQYF
TRBV27	-	TRBJ2-7	-	TGTGCCAGCAGTTTGAGGGTCCAGTACTTC	CASSLRVQYF
TRBV27	TRBD2	TRBJ2-1	few	TGTGCCAGCAGTCCCGGGACTAGCGGGGTCAATGAGCAGTTCTTC	CASSPGTSGVNEQFF
TRBV10-1	TRBD1	TRBJ1-4	few	TGCGCCAGCATTCCGGAGGGGACAGGGGGCGAGGGTCGGGAAAAACTGTTTTTT	CASIPEGTGGEGREKLFF
TRBV7-2	TRBD1	TRBJ1-1	few	TGTGCCAGCAGCTTAGAGGGGGCCGTGAACACTGAAGCTTTCTTT	CASSLEGAVNTEAFF
TRBV5-1	-	TRBJ2-2	-	TGCGCCAGCAGGGTGCAAGATGGTGAGCGAACCAACACCGGGGAGCTGTTTTTT	CASRVQDGERTNTGELFF
TRBV6-5	TRBD1	TRBJ2-2	-	TGTGCCAGCAGTTACGGGACAGGGGTCTCCGGGGAGCTGTTTTTT	CASSYGTGVSGELFF
TRBV7-8	-	TRBJ2-7	-	TGTGCCAGCAGCTTAGGGTGGGCAGGGATGGACGAGCAGTACTTC	CASSLGWAGMDEQYF
TRBV5-1	TRBD2	TRBJ2-7	-	TGCGCCAGCAGCCCTCGGGACTACCAATTTAATACCTACGAGCAGTACTTC	CASSPRDYQFNTYEQYF
TRBV11-2	-	TRBJ2-7	-	TGTGCCAGCAGCTTAAAGCGCCACGAGCAGTACTTC	CASSLKRHEQYF
TRBV4-3	TRBD2	TRBJ2-2	-	TGCGCCAGCAGCCAAGGGTGGCTAGCGGGAACCGGGGAGCTGTTTTTT	CASSQGWLAGTGELFF
TRBV30	-	TRBJ2-2	-	TGTGCCTGCCCTTGGGCGGGAAAGAACACCGGGGAGCTGTTTTTT	CACPWAGKNTGELFF